Following are 5 T cell receptor beta chains from one sample sequenced in a study of beta chain features in type 1 diabetes. Expressed TCRB transcripts were sequenced, since all the RNA that had been isolated was reverse transcribed. Method: immunoSEQ multiplex PCR; TCRdb's copy keeps in-frame clones and lacks some. The sample comprises about 150,000 clones, around 10% of which are singletons, and around 2% rests with the top ten. The sample comprised central memory CD4+ T cells from blood. The receptors shown here come from a man aged 18-30 years in good health.

The J gene is TRBJ1-6, the V gene TRBV4-2, with TRBD1 matching 12 bases. CDR1 and CDR2 (germline): LGHNA, YNFKEQ. The CDR3 runs 16 residues. With V trimmed by 0 bases and J by 17 bases, 11 bases remained unmatched. Written as DNA, the CDR3 is TGTGCCAGCAGCCAAGATTTCGGGACAGGGGGCCCCTTAGTCCACTTT. Translated, it gives CASSQDFGTGGPLVHF.

This clone has a handful of counts. J is TRBJ2-3 and V is TRBV9; the D is unclear. Deletions cut 1 base from V and 3 bases from J, with 12 bases between. The CDR3 covers 15 residues. The germline V gene has CDR1 SGDLS and CDR2 YYNGEE. Here the CDR3 reads CASSVSSLLTDTQYF. The DNA of the CDR3 is TGTGCCAGCAGCGTATCGTCCTTGCTTACAGATACGCAGTATTTT.

This chain links TRBV5-1 with TRBJ2-5, with D perhaps assigned TRBD1 or TRBD2 (7 bases each). Germline values: CDR1 SGHRS, CDR2 YFSETQ. V lost 4 bases and J 4 bases, leaving 20 bases between the germline ends. CDR3 length equals 16 residues. The CDR3 protein is CASSPGGQATSETQYF. In nucleotides, the CDR3 is TGCGCCAGCAGCCCGGGAGGACAGGCAACATCAGAGACCCAGTACTTC.

Only a few counts were recorded for this clone. The chain joins TRBV5-8 to TRBJ2-5; 7 bases map to TRBD2. Trimming removed 3 bases from V and 3 bases from J; junction bases left unmatched: 5. CDR3 length: 14 residues. CDR1 and CDR2 (germline): SGHTS, YDEGEE. CDR3 in DNA: TGTGCCAGCAGCTGGGCTAGCGGTGAAGAGACCCAGTACTTC. This encodes CASSWASGEETQYF.

This chain uses TRBV7-9 with TRBJ2-1; D not certain. The germline gives CDR1 SEHNR, CDR2 FQNEAQ (reference sequence). The CDR3 runs 14 residues. Trimming pared 1 base from V and 9 bases from J, leaving 13 bases between. In DNA, the CDR3 is TGTGCCAGCAGCTTAGAGGCCTACCCTTCTGAGCAGTTCTTC. Its translation is CASSLEAYPSEQFF.